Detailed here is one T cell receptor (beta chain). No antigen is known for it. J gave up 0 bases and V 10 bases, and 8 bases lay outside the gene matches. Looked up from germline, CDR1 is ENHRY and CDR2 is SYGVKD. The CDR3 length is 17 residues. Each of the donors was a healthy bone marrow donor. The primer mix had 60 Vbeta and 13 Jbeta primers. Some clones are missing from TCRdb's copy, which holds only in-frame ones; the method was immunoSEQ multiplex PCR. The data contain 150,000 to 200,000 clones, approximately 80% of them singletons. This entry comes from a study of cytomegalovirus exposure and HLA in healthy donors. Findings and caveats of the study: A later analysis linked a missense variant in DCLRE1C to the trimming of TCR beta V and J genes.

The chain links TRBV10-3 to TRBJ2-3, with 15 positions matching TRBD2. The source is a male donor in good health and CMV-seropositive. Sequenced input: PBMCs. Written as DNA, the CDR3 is TGTGCCACCGCGGGACTAGCGGGGGGTCCTAGCACAGATACGCAGTATTTT. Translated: CATAGLAGGPSTDTQYF.